This passage covers 2 T cell receptor beta chains from one sample sequenced in a study of cytomegalovirus exposure and HLA in healthy donors. Vbeta (60) and Jbeta (13) primers were used in the PCR. Using immunoSEQ multiplex PCR, the repertoire was profiled, and TCRdb retains in-frame clones only, with some absent. Of some 120,000 clones listed, less than 80% are singletons. What was sequenced was PBMCs. Every receptor here comes from a man aged 40-49 years in good health and CMV-seropositive.

CDR3 sequence (DNA): TGTGCCAGCGGCGACAGGGCCATTGAAGCTTTCTTT. Amino acids: CASGDRAIEAFF. This chain connects TRBV5-6 to TRBJ1-1, with 7 nucleotides matching TRBD1. Germline V lookup: CDR1 SGHDT, CDR2 YYEEEE. The ends lost 7 bases at V and 7 bases at J; junction bases unmatched: 7. The CDR3 has 12 residues.

The CDR3 protein is CAWSGTEPNTEAFF. CDR3 in DNA: TGTGCCTGGAGTGGGACAGAGCCGAACACTGAAGCTTTCTTT. The rearrangement uses TRBV30 and TRBJ1-1; perhaps TRBD1 as D (6 bases). Per the germline V gene, CDR1 is GTSNPN and CDR2 is SVGIG (reference sequence). CDR3 length: 14 residues. Trimming stripped 1 base from V and 1 base from J, with 10 bases between.